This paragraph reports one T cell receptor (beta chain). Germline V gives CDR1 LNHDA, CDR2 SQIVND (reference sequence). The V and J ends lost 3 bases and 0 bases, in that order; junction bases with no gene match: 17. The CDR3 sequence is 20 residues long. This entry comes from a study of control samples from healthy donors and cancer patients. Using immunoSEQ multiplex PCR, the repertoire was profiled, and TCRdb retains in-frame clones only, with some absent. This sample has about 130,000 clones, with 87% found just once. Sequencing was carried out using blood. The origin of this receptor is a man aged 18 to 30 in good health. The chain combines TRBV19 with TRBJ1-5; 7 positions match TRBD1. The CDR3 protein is CASSIVTGTDYIISNQPQHF. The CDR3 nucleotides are TGTGCCAGTAGTATTGTCACCGGGACAGATTATATAATTAGCAATCAGCCCCAGCATTTT.